Presented here are 24 T cell receptor beta chains from one specimen sequenced in a study of blood T cell repertoires in COVID-19. Assay used: immunoSEQ multiplex PCR; TCRdb lists only in-frame clones, some missing. The table has roughly 200,000 clones, 86% seen once. Specimen: PBMCs or T cells enriched from blood (not recorded which). The source is a woman in her thirties who had been exposed to COVID-19.

V and J are TRBV10-3 and TRBJ2-1; 7 positions match TRBD2. The germline gives CDR1 ENHRY, CDR2 SYGVKD. Germline trimming cut 10 bases from V and 6 bases from J; bases unmatched to any gene: 12. The CDR3 consists of 14 residues. The CDR3 nucleotides are TGTGCCAGCGGCGGGGGAACTAGTCCCAATGAGCAGTTCTTC. Its translation: CASGGGTSPNEQFF.

The chain is built from TRBV5-1 and TRBJ2-2; 7 bases align to TRBD2. The CDR3 is 15 residues long. Per germline, CDR1 SGHRS and CDR2 YFSETQ. After removal of 4 bases from V and 2 bases from J, the junction contained 5 bases not matched to a gene. In DNA form, the CDR3 reads TGCGCCAGCAGCGAGGGACTATTCAACACCGGGGAGCTGTTTTTT. Its protein product is CASSEGLFNTGELFF.

V gene TRBV18 combines with J gene TRBJ1-4, with 8 bases fitting TRBD1. Trimming cost V 6 bases and J 8 bases; bases outside gene matches: 14. The germline gives CDR1 KGHSH, CDR2 LQKENI. The CDR3 runs to 16 residues. CDR3 coding DNA: TGTGCCAGCTCTCCGCGACCCGTGACAGGGGAAGAAAAACTGTTTTTT. It translates to CASSPRPVTGEEKLFF.

V and J are TRBV2 and TRBJ2-3; D not resolved. CDR1 and CDR2 (germline): SNHLY, FYNNEI. V lost 7 bases and J 2 bases, leaving 10 bases between the germline ends. The length of the CDR3 is 13 residues. The CDR3: CASKREFTDTQYF. The CDR3 nucleotides are TGTGCCAGCAAGCGCGAGTTCACAGATACGCAGTATTTT.

The chain joins TRBV6-2 or TRBV6-3 to TRBJ2-5; 9 nucleotides line up with TRBD2. This CDR3 spans 18 amino acids. The germline CDR1 and CDR2 sequences are MNHEY and SVGEGT. The J segment lost 2 bases and the V segment lost 0 bases, leaving 10 bases of the junction unmatched. CDR3 in DNA: TGTGCCAGCAGTTACTCGTCTAGCGGGGCCACCTGGCAAGAGACCCAGTACTTC. Amino acids: CASSYSSSGATWQETQYF.

Here the CDR3 DNA reads TGTGCCAGCAGTTACACATACGGCGGGGGGCGATACACCTTC. The encoded protein is CASSYTYGGGRYTF. The rearrangement links TRBV6-5 to TRBJ1-2, with D perhaps TRBD1 (6 bases). Trimming removed 2 bases at V and 11 bases at J, with 18 bases between. This CDR3 has 14 residues. Looked up from germline, CDR1 is MNHEY and CDR2 is SVGAGI.

This clone was seen just once. This chain joins TRBV7-9 and TRBJ1-1; 8 bases line up with TRBD1. The germline V gene has CDR1 SEHNR and CDR2 FQNEAQ (reference sequence). The CDR3 loop spans 16 amino acids. The junction had 13 bases not matched to a gene; V was cut back by 5 bases and J by 5 bases. CDR3 sequence reads: CASSGTGGSKWTEAFF. CDR3 nucleotide sequence: TGTGCCAGCAGCGGAACAGGGGGGTCAAAATGGACTGAAGCTTTCTTT. Full variable domain (rest looked up from reference TRBV7-9 and TRBJ1-1): DTGVSQNPRHKITKRGQNVTFRCDPISEHNRLYWYRQTLGQGPEFLTYFQNEAQLEKSRLLSDRFSAERPKGSFSTLEIQRTEQGDSAMYLCASSGTGGSKWTEAFFGQGTRLTVV.

V gene TRBV30 combines with J gene TRBJ1-2; D gene ambiguous. Germline V gene data show CDR1 as GTSNPN and CDR2 as SVGIG (reference sequence). Trimming left V 5 bases short and J 5 bases short, with 9 bases between. This CDR3 comprises 11 residues. The CDR3 nucleotides are TGTGCCTGGCTCGTCGGTTATGGCTACACCTTC. It translates to CAWLVGYGYTF. The whole variable domain, remainder taken from reference TRBV30 and TRBJ1-2, is SQTIHQWPATLVQPVGSPLSLECTVEGTSNPNLYWYRQAAGRGLQLLFYSVGIGQISSEVPQNLSASRPQDRQFILSSKKLLLSDSGFYLCAWLVGYGYTFGSGTRLTVV.

The gene calls are TRBV29-1 and TRBJ2-3; TRBD2 matches at 13 bases. There are 15 residues in the CDR3. The J segment lost 6 bases and the V segment lost 5 bases, leaving 8 bases of the junction unmatched. CDR1 and CDR2 from the germline V gene are SQVTM and ANQGSEA. The CDR3 bases are TGCAGCGTTTTCGAGACTAGCGGGGGGTCGGATACGCAGTATTTT. Translation: CSVFETSGGSDTQYF.

This clone was seen just once. In the same sample, other DNA sequences code for this CDR3. The chain carries TRBV30 and TRBJ1-5, with unresolved D. Germline assignment: CDR1 GTSNPN and CDR2 SVGIG (reference sequence). Trimming pared 0 bases from V and 1 base from J, leaving 4 bases between. This CDR3 has 13 residues. Written as DNA, the CDR3 is TGTGCCTGGAGTGTTGGCAGCAATCAGCCCCAGCATTTT. Protein sequence: CAWSVGSNQPQHF.

The rearrangement uses TRBV11-3 and TRBJ2-3; maybe TRBD1 (6 bases). V was clipped by 4 bases and J by 0 bases, with 14 bases between them. Germline CDR1 is SGHNT and CDR2 is YENEEA. This CDR3 spans 16 amino acids. CDR3 bases: TGTGCCAGCAGCTCCCCGACAGGCGTGAGCACAGATACGCAGTATTTT. Protein sequence: CASSSPTGVSTDTQYF.

The chain has TRBV13 and TRBJ1-1; D might be TRBD1 (6 bases). V was trimmed by 6 bases and J by 11 bases, leaving 22 bases between them. From germline, CDR1 is PRHDT and CDR2 FYEKMQ (reference sequence). CDR3 length equals 14 residues. CDR3 amino acids: CASRADTGILLAFF. The CDR3 region has the DNA TGTGCCAGCAGGGCAGACACAGGGATCCTTCTTGCTTTCTTT.

This chain links TRBV19 with TRBJ1-2, with 12 bases identical to TRBD1. V lost 7 bases and J lost 8; bases outside the gene matches: 11. Looked up from germline, CDR1 is LNHDA and CDR2 is SQIVND (reference sequence). This CDR3 is 15 amino acids long. CDR3 sequence: CASTDGTGGLRGYTF. The CDR3 DNA is TGTGCCAGTACCGACGGGACAGGGGGCTTAAGGGGCTACACCTTC.

The chain carries TRBV3-1 (or the pseudogene TRBV3-2) and TRBJ2-2; 7 bases line up with TRBD2. The V gene's germline CDR1 is LGHDT and CDR2 YNNKEL (reference sequence). V was pared by 3 bases and J by 5 bases, with 12 bases of the junction left unmatched. The CDR3 has 17 amino acids. The CDR3 DNA follows: TGTGCCAGCAGCCATGTACCGGGACTACCGGGGACCGGGGAGCTGTTTTTT. This sequence encodes CASSHVPGLPGTGELFF.

The V and J genes are TRBV3-1 (or the pseudogene TRBV3-2) and TRBJ2-1; 7 nucleotides align to TRBD2. Trimming at V came to 0 bases and at J to 8 bases, leaving 10 bases not matched to a gene. CDR3 length: 16 amino acids. Germline values: CDR1 LGHDT, CDR2 YNNKEL (reference sequence). In DNA, the CDR3 is TGTGCCAGCAGCCAAGAAGGCACTAGCCGGGAGGATGAGCAGTTCTTC. It yields the protein CASSQEGTSREDEQFF.

The chain joins TRBV7-3 to TRBJ1-2; D unresolved. The CDR3 has 14 amino acids. Trimming cost V 2 bases and J 8 bases, with 15 bases left between them. CDR1 and CDR2 (germline): SGHTA, FQGTGA. The CDR3 protein is CASSLDEGLGGYTF. CDR3 bases: TGTGCCAGCAGCTTAGACGAAGGACTGGGAGGCTACACCTTC.

The chain couples TRBV2 to TRBJ2-7, with a weak D call TRBD1 (6 bases). Germline V gives CDR1 SNHLY, CDR2 FYNNEI. The CDR3 covers 13 residues. The V end lost 5 bases, the J end lost 6 bases, and 14 bases lay between the germline ends. The CDR3 DNA reads TGTGCCAGCAGTCCGGCAGGGGTTTCCGAGCAGTACTTC. This gives the protein CASSPAGVSEQYF.

The V call is TRBV5-1, the J call TRBJ2-1, with 8 bases lining up with TRBD1. The CDR3 is 14 amino acids. Trimming removed 5 bases from V and 1 base from J; junction bases left unmatched: 2. Germline-derived CDR1 and CDR2 are SGHRS and YFSETQ. CDR3 amino acids: CASRQGASYNEQFF. Here the CDR3 DNA reads TGCGCCAGCAGGCAGGGGGCGTCCTACAATGAGCAGTTCTTC.

V and J are TRBV5-6 and TRBJ2-7; D is perhaps TRBD1 (6 bases). This CDR3 has 14 residues. The germline V and J ends were trimmed by 5 bases and 0 bases, with 12 bases remaining between them. Germline values: CDR1 SGHDT, CDR2 YYEEEE. CDR3 in DNA: TGTGCCAGCAGACAGGACAGAAGCTCCTACGAGCAGTACTTC. Protein product: CASRQDRSSYEQYF.

The genes are TRBV5-5 and TRBJ2-2; D ambiguous. V was shortened by 5 bases and J by 1 base, with 15 bases between the two germline ends. The CDR3 has 16 amino acids. Germline V gene sequence: CDR1 SGHKS, CDR2 YYEKEE (reference sequence). The CDR3 region is CASSRPSQRNTGELFF. The CDR3 region has the DNA TGTGCCAGCAGTCGACCCTCCCAGCGGAACACCGGGGAGCTGTTTTTT.

The V call is TRBV6-5, the J call TRBJ2-2; TRBD2 is a possible D gene (6 bases). This CDR3 comprises 14 residues. The ends were cut back, 7 bases at V and 4 bases at J, with 13 bases in the middle. Germline V gene sequence: CDR1 MNHEY, CDR2 SVGAGI. The CDR3 sequence: CASNRDSSTGELFF. CDR3 bases: TGTGCCAGCAACCGGGACTCTTCCACCGGGGAGCTGTTTTTT.

This sequence joins TRBV15 and TRBJ1-2; 8 bases are a match to TRBD1. The CDR3 covers 14 residues. Germline V gives CDR1 LNHNV, CDR2 YYDKDF (reference sequence). The J segment lost 3 bases and the V segment lost 0 bases, leaving 0 bases of the junction unmatched. CDR3 region: CATSREDRDYGYTF. CDR3 DNA sequence: TGTGCCACCAGCAGAGAGGACAGGGACTATGGCTACACCTTC.

This clone was counted a single time. This chain uses TRBV5-1 with TRBJ2-6, with 8 bases matching TRBD1. V lost 2 bases, J lost 1 base, and 5 bases stayed unmatched. The CDR3 extends over 17 amino acids. CDR1 and CDR2 (germline): SGHRS, YFSETQ. This CDR3 is CASSFRDRRSGANVLTF. CDR3 DNA: TGCGCCAGCAGCTTCCGGGACAGGCGATCTGGGGCCAACGTCCTGACTTTC.

The genes are TRBV6-1 and TRBJ1-6, with 7 bases matching TRBD1. The CDR3 is 16 amino acids. Germline lookup yields CDR1 MNHNS and CDR2 SASEGT. The junction had 9 bases not matched to a gene; V was cut back by 4 bases and J by 6 bases. In nucleotides, the CDR3 is TGTGCCAGCAGTGGAAGAGGACAGGCCCTTAATTCACCCCTCCACTTT. As protein: CASSGRGQALNSPLHF.